This TCR beta chain is drawn from a study of blood T cell repertoires in COVID-19. Study-level background: Sources were T cells, B-cell-depleted T cells, or PBMCs; the material itself was cDNA or gDNA.

Authors' methods: Reference gene primers were amplified, and this amplification served to estimate nucleated cell counts. Here immunoSEQ multiplex PCR was the method, and the copy in TCRdb shows in-frame clones only, minus some. V and J calls and clone size are given by that table; D and trimming were obtained from the DNA. The sample lists 30,000 to 40,000 clones, approximately 90% occurring once. This clone was counted only a few times. Trimming took 2 bases from V and 5 from J, leaving 17 bases between them. From germline, CDR1 is SGHRS and CDR2 YFSETQ. The CDR3 runs 15 residues. The sequenced sample was peripheral blood. This receptor was obtained from a man in his fifties with active COVID-19. This chain connects TRBV5-1 to TRBJ2-7, with a tentative D call TRBD2 (6 bases). The CDR3 loop reads CASSLTPGVVDEQYF. CDR3 coding DNA: TGCGCCAGCAGCTTAACGCCGGGAGTAGTAGACGAGCAGTACTTC.